One and the same sample provided the 26 T cell receptor beta chains below, sequenced in a study of human T cells and chemical hapten exposure. As for time point: pre-sensitization, week 0. The treatment here: therapeutic diphenylcyclopropenone sensitization with weekly scalp DPC. Extraction yielded total RNA from whole blood (unfractionated). TCRdb used MiXCR to reprocess the RACE reads, holding one entry per CDR3 protein. The sample includes fewer than 45,000 distinct CDR3 sequences, 9.5% to 15% seen only once; the top ten take approximately 1.8%. The starting material was whole blood, obtained in connection with sensitization to the hapten diphenylcyclopropenone (DPC). The receptors were gathered from a woman in her 40s with alopecia areata. Some clones in this sample may be carry-over from other donors' samples.

This clonotype was detected only a few times. The V gene is TRBV7-8, the J gene TRBJ1-3, with 9 bases that match TRBD1. Germline V gives CDR1 SGHVS, CDR2 FQNEAQ. This CDR3 has 16 residues. Trimming took 3 bases from V and 1 from J; bases not matched to a gene: 4. CDR3 sequence reads: CASSFTGGASGNTIYF. The CDR3 DNA reads TGTGCCAGCAGCTTTACAGGGGGCGCTTCTGGAAACACCATATATTTT.

CDR3 residues: CAISVERGFGNEQFF. The CDR3 DNA reads as TGTGCCATCAGTGTTGAAAGGGGCTTTGGGAATGAGCAGTTCTTC. The genes are TRBV10-3 and TRBJ2-1, with D tentatively TRBD1 (5 bases). Germline assignment: CDR1 ENHRY and CDR2 SYGVKD. Trimming left V 4 bases short and J 7 bases short, with 17 bases between. The CDR3 extends over 15 amino acids.

This rearrangement joins TRBV27 to TRBJ1-4; D possibly corresponds to TRBD1 (5 bases). Trimming left V 4 bases short and J 6 bases short, with 27 bases between. The CDR3 has 19 amino acids. Germline V gives CDR1 MNHEY, CDR2 SMNVEV (reference sequence). CDR3 region: CASSYDNPARTGSHEKLFF. CDR3 nucleotide sequence: TGTGCCAGCAGTTACGACAACCCCGCTAGAACAGGCAGTCATGAAAAACTGTTTTTT. The full variable domain, rest sourced from reference TRBV27 and TRBJ1-4, is EAQVTQNPRYLITVTGKKLTVTCSQNMNHEYMSWYRQDPGLGLRQIYYSMNVEVTDKGDVPEGYKVSRKEKRNFPLILESPSPNQTSLYFCASSYDNPARTGSHEKLFFGSGTQLSVL.

Only a few counts were recorded for this clonotype. This chain links TRBV7-2 with TRBJ1-5; 8 bases are shared with TRBD1. Germline loops: CDR1 SGHTA, CDR2 FQGNSA. The CDR3 runs to 15 residues. V gave up 3 bases and J gave up 2 bases; unmatched junction bases: 3. DNA of the CDR3: TGTGCCAGCAGCTTTCAGGGACAGGGCAATCAGCCCCAGCATTTT. Translated: CASSFQGQGNQPQHF.

This clonotype showed up many times. The chain combines TRBV30 with TRBJ2-7; TRBD2 might be the D (6 bases). Per germline, CDR1 GTSNPN and CDR2 SVGIG (reference sequence). Trimming pared 5 bases from V and 2 bases from J, leaving 16 bases between. The CDR3 runs 14 residues. The CDR3: CAWGAGTRPYEQYF. DNA of the CDR3: TGTGCCTGGGGCGCCGGGACTCGTCCCTACGAGCAGTACTTC.

The CDR3 spells CASIDLQGAAFF. The CDR3 nucleotides read TGTGCCAGCATAGACCTCCAGGGGGCAGCTTTCTTT. The chain couples TRBV25-1 to TRBJ1-1; 8 bases line up with TRBD1. This CDR3 has 12 amino acids. The J segment lost 10 bases and the V segment lost 7 bases, leaving 8 bases of the junction unmatched. CDR1 and CDR2 from the germline V gene are MGHDK and SYGVNS.

This clonotype turned up a few times. The chain is built from TRBV28 and TRBJ2-3; TRBD2 might be the D (6 bases). The CDR3 runs to 16 residues. Germline V CDR1 and CDR2: MDHEN, SYDVKM. The V and J ends lost 5 bases and 6 bases respectively, with 21 bases between them. The CDR3 DNA follows: TGTGCCAGCAGTCCCTCTTCGGGGGAGTGGGTGGATACGCAGTATTTT. It specifies CASSPSSGEWVDTQYF.

The chain has TRBV7-6 and TRBJ2-4, with 11 bases aligning to TRBD2. The CDR3 has 15 residues. The ends lost 5 bases at V and 12 bases at J; junction bases unmatched: 12. Germline V gene lookup returns CDR1 SGHVS and CDR2 FNYEAQ. In DNA, the CDR3 is TGTGCCAGCAGCCAACCTCTAGCGGGGGGCCGGACTCAGTACTTC. Its protein is CASSQPLAGGRTQYF. Full variable domain (outside the CDR3, taken from reference TRBV7-6 and TRBJ2-4): GAGVSQSPRYKVTKRGQDVALRCDPISGHVSLYWYRQALGQGPEFLTYFNYEAQQDKSGLPNDRFSAERPEGSISTLTIQRTEQRDSAMYRCASSQPLAGGRTQYFGAGTRLSVL.

This clonotype is labeled as medium-sized. The CDR3 here is CASSKWGLGETQYF. The CDR3, as DNA: TGTGCCAGCAGCAAGTGGGGACTGGGGGAGACCCAGTACTTC. This chain uses TRBV28 with TRBJ2-5, with D possibly TRBD2 on 6 matching bases. Germline CDR1 reads MDHEN; CDR2 reads SYDVKM. This CDR3 is 14 amino acids long. The ends were cut back, 6 bases at V and 5 bases at J, with 16 bases in the middle.

This clonotype was observed a single time. The chain links TRBV6-5 to TRBJ2-1; TRBD1 matches 7 bases. Germline trimming cut 5 bases from V and 5 bases from J; bases unmatched to any gene: 6. Germline CDR1 is MNHEY and CDR2 is SVGAGI. The CDR3 covers 14 residues. This CDR3 reads CASSDRVENNEQFF. In DNA form, the CDR3 reads TGTGCCAGCAGTGACAGGGTGGAAAACAATGAGCAGTTCTTC.

The V call is TRBV25-1, the J call TRBJ2-4, with D perhaps matching TRBD2 (5 bases). This CDR3 spans 14 amino acids. V lost 3 bases and J 7 bases, leaving 13 bases between the germline ends. Per the germline V gene, CDR1 is MGHDK and CDR2 is SYGVNS. CDR3 sequence reads: CASSDPGGGNIQYF. The CDR3 DNA reads TGTGCCAGCAGTGACCCCGGAGGCGGCAACATTCAGTACTTC.

This rearrangement joins TRBV4-1 to TRBJ2-3; 11 positions agree with TRBD2. This CDR3 has 19 amino acids. CDR1 MGHRA and CDR2 YSYEKL come from the germline V gene. The V gene end was trimmed by 4 bases and the J gene end by 4 bases; junction bases not matched to a gene: 16. The CDR3 DNA reads TGCGCCAGCAGCCTCCTACCGCCCGGAACTAGCGGGAGTTCAGATACGCAGTATTTT. Protein product: CASSLLPPGTSGSSDTQYF.

Points on this clonotype: This may stem from a read error, because a much larger clone lies one nucleotide away. The chain is built from TRBV28 and TRBJ2-7, with a weak D call TRBD2 (7 bases). Germline CDR1 reads MDHEN; CDR2 reads SYDVKM. CDR3 size: 15 residues. The CDR3 DNA reads as TGTGCCAGCAGTTTCAAGGGGGGGACCTCCTGCGAGCAGTACTTC. Translation: CASSFKGGTSCEQYF. The whole variable domain, remainder taken from reference TRBV28 and TRBJ2-7, is DVKVTQSSRYLVKRTGEKVFLECVQDMDHENMFWYRQDPGLGLRLIYFSYDVKMKEKGDIPEGYSVSREKKERFSLILESASTNQTSMYLCASSFKGGTSCEQYFGPGTRLTVT.

The sample holds a few counts of this clonotype. The V and J genes are TRBV7-7 and TRBJ2-2, with TRBD2 as a possible D gene (7 bases). V gave up 3 bases and J gave up 4 bases, with 12 bases separating them. CDR1 is SSHAT, CDR2 FNYEAQ, per germline (reference sequence). There are 15 residues in the CDR3. Here the CDR3 reads CASSFSGGGTGELFF. The DNA of the CDR3 is TGTGCCAGCAGCTTCTCGGGGGGCGGCACCGGGGAGCTGTTTTTT.

The sample holds many counts of this clonotype. The rearrangement links TRBV6-1 to TRBJ2-4; unclear D gene. V was pared by 1 base and J by 2 bases, with 9 bases between. The germline gives CDR1 MNHNS, CDR2 SASEGT. There are 15 residues in the CDR3. The CDR3 sequence is CASSEGFTPKNIQYF. CDR3 coding DNA: TGTGCCAGCAGTGAAGGGTTCACCCCCAAAAACATTCAGTACTTC.

This clonotype was detected many times. The rearrangement links TRBV19 to TRBJ2-1, with D perhaps TRBD1 or TRBD2 (5 bases each). V lost 5 bases and J lost 9, with 17 bases in between. CDR3 length equals 14 residues. The germline CDR1 and CDR2 sequences are LNHDA and SQIVND (reference sequence). CDR3 in amino acids: CASSSGKLGSEQFF. The CDR3 bases are TGTGCCAGTAGTTCAGGGAAGCTTGGGAGTGAGCAGTTCTTC.

This chain uses TRBV5-1 with TRBJ2-7; D gene ambiguous. Trimming left V 0 bases short and J 5 bases short, with 12 bases between. Per the germline V gene, CDR1 is SGHRS and CDR2 is YFSETQ. The CDR3 is made up of 14 amino acids. CDR3 protein: CASSLVLRSNEQYF. The CDR3 region has the DNA TGCGCCAGCAGCTTGGTCCTCCGATCAAACGAGCAGTACTTC.

This clonotype was seen repeatedly, ten times or more. The V and J genes are TRBV15 and TRBJ2-5; 8 bases are shared with TRBD1. The CDR3 contains 15 residues. V was pared by 0 bases and J by 5 bases, with 5 bases of the junction left unmatched. The germline V gene encodes CDR1 LNHNV and CDR2 YYDKDF (reference sequence). The CDR3 spells CATSRDQGAQETQYF. As DNA, the CDR3 is TGTGCCACCAGCAGAGATCAGGGGGCGCAGGAGACCCAGTACTTC.

V gene TRBV28 combines with J gene TRBJ2-7, with no clear D. Trimming removed 3 bases at V and 4 bases at J, with 13 bases between. Germline CDR1 reads MDHEN; CDR2 reads SYDVKM. CDR3 size: 14 residues. CDR3 loop: CASSLGLVGYEQYF. In nucleotides, the CDR3 is TGTGCCAGCAGTTTGGGTCTAGTGGGGTACGAGCAGTACTTC.

In its sample, this clonotype is medium-sized. V usage is TRBV24-1 and J usage is TRBJ2-3; D gene ambiguous. CDR3 length: 13 amino acids. Trimming removed 4 bases at V and 1 base at J, with 5 bases between. Germline CDR1 KGHDR, CDR2 SFDVKD. In DNA form, the CDR3 reads TGTGCCACCAGTGACTTCGGCACAGATACGCAGTATTTT. It specifies CATSDFGTDTQYF.

This clonotype was detected ten times or more. The V gene is TRBV9, the J gene TRBJ2-1; D is perhaps TRBD1 or TRBD2 (5 bases each). V dropped 1 base and J dropped 3 bases, with 11 bases sitting between them. CDR1 is SGDLS and CDR2 is YYNGEE in the germline V gene. CDR3 size: 15 residues. CDR3 amino acids: CASSVQGELYNEQFF. CDR3 coding DNA: TGTGCCAGCAGCGTACAGGGAGAACTCTACAATGAGCAGTTCTTC.

In this sample, this clonotype turned up many times. The chain couples TRBV29-1 to TRBJ1-2; D is unclear. Trimming left V 4 bases short and J 8 bases short, with 11 bases between. The CDR3 consists of 11 residues. CDR1 and CDR2 (germline): SQVTM, ANQGSEA. DNA for the CDR3: TGCAGCGTTGCAGACCCACAGGGCTACACCTTC. Protein: CSVADPQGYTF.

The gene calls are TRBV11-2 and TRBJ2-5; 10 bases are a match to TRBD2. The CDR3 has 14 amino acids. The germline V gene has CDR1 SGHAT and CDR2 FQNNGV. V shed 5 bases and J 5 bases; nucleotides not matched to a gene: 5. CDR3 sequence: CASSPTTSGETQYF. The CDR3 bases are TGTGCCAGCAGCCCTACGACTAGCGGGGAGACCCAGTACTTC.

This clonotype has at least ten counts. The V and J genes are TRBV24-1 and TRBJ2-1, with TRBD1 matching over 8 bases. The V gene end was trimmed by 7 bases and the J gene end by 8 bases; junction bases not matched to a gene: 6. Germline V gives CDR1 KGHDR, CDR2 SFDVKD. The CDR3 has 13 amino acids. CDR3 region: CATRNTGGDEQFF. CDR3 bases: TGTGCCACCAGGAATACAGGGGGAGATGAGCAGTTCTTC.

The rearrangement uses TRBV29-1 and TRBJ2-3; D perhaps matches TRBD2 (5 bases). This CDR3 is built from 14 residues. The V and J ends lost 2 bases and 2 bases respectively, with 11 bases between them. Germline assignment: CDR1 SQVTM and CDR2 ANQGSEA. CDR3 bases: TGCAGCGTTGAAAGCAGCGGAATCACAGATACGCAGTATTTT. It codes for CSVESSGITDTQYF.

This clonotype was found many times. The chain employs TRBV12-3 or TRBV12-4 and TRBJ2-6; unclear D gene. This CDR3 is 15 amino acids long. V was shortened by 3 bases and J by 0 bases, with 6 bases between the two germline ends. CDR3 in DNA: TGTGCCAGCAGTTTCCGCGGCTCTGGGGCCAACGTCCTGACTTTC. Protein product: CASSFRGSGANVLTF.